The rows below give T cell receptor beta chains drawn from one sample of a study of human T cells and chemical hapten exposure. TCRdb passed the RACE reads through MiXCR, listing each CDR3 protein once. The sample records 150,000 to 200,000 distinct CDR3 sequences, more than 14% being singletons. The sequences come from whole blood, collected in connection with sensitization to the hapten diphenylcyclopropenone (DPC). These receptors all come from a woman in her 30s with alopecia areata. Some clones in this sample may be carry-over from other donors' samples. Both conserved end residues are part of each CDR3. The order of the fields is V gene, D gene, J gene, clone size, CDR3 DNA, CDR3 protein. D genes are given only for firm matches. For some rows the clone size is stated as once, few or many, or as a class when expanded; others skip it.

v_call: TRBV10-2
d_call: .
j_call: TRBJ1-1
clone_size: .
cdr3_nt: TGCGCCAGCAGTGATTCTTTTCAAGGGGGTAGCACTGAAGCTTTCTTT
cdr3_aa: CASSDSFQGGSTEAFF

v_call: TRBV2
d_call: TRBD1
j_call: TRBJ1-5
clone_size: .
cdr3_nt: TGTGCCAGCCGACAGGGAGTCAATCAGCCCCAGCATTTT
cdr3_aa: CASRQGVNQPQHF

v_call: TRBV7-2
d_call: TRBD2
j_call: TRBJ2-7
clone_size: few
cdr3_nt: TGTGCCAGCAGCCGGACGACTAGCGGGGGGGCCGAGCAGTACTTC
cdr3_aa: CASSRTTSGGAEQYF

v_call: TRBV30
d_call: .
j_call: TRBJ2-1
clone_size: few
cdr3_nt: TGTGCCTGGAGTGGGAGCGGCTCCTACAATGAGCAGTTCTTC
cdr3_aa: CAWSGSGSYNEQFF

v_call: TRBV28
d_call: .
j_call: TRBJ1-2
clone_size: once
cdr3_nt: TGTGCCAGCAGTTTATGGGAAGGAACGAATGGCTACACCTTC
cdr3_aa: CASSLWEGTNGYTF

v_call: TRBV12-3/TRBV12-4
d_call: .
j_call: TRBJ2-1
clone_size: .
cdr3_nt: TGTGCCAGCAGTATGGACAGTGACAATGAGCAGTTCTTC
cdr3_aa: CASSMDSDNEQFF

v_call: TRBV10-1
d_call: .
j_call: TRBJ1-1
clone_size: .
cdr3_nt: TGCGCCAGCAGTGATACTCAGGGAGGAACTGAAGCTTTCTTT
cdr3_aa: CASSDTQGGTEAFF

v_call: TRBV21-1
d_call: .
j_call: TRBJ1-2
clone_size: .
cdr3_nt: TGTGCCAGCAGCAAAAGGGGCAGGGGCGCCGCCGCTAACTATGGCTACACCTTC
cdr3_aa: CASSKRGRGAAANYGYTF

v_call: TRBV20-1
d_call: .
j_call: TRBJ1-5
clone_size: many
cdr3_nt: TGCAGTGCTAGCTGGGGCGGGGGCAATCAGCCCCAGCATTTT
cdr3_aa: CSASWGGGNQPQHF

v_call: TRBV7-2
d_call: .
j_call: TRBJ2-6
clone_size: many
cdr3_nt: TGTGCCAGCAGCTTGTTCGGCTTATCTGGGGCCAACGTCCTGACTTTC
cdr3_aa: CASSLFGLSGANVLTF

v_call: TRBV6-6
d_call: .
j_call: TRBJ2-5
clone_size: few
cdr3_nt: TGTGCCAGCAGGGGACATTTGTACCAAGAGACCCAGTACTTC
cdr3_aa: CASRGHLYQETQYF

v_call: TRBV20-1
d_call: .
j_call: TRBJ2-3
clone_size: .
cdr3_nt: TGCAGTGCTAGAGGCTCCCGACTAGGGTTTTTAGATACGCAGTATTTT
cdr3_aa: CSARGSRLGFLDTQYF

v_call: TRBV6-1
d_call: TRBD1
j_call: TRBJ2-3
clone_size: .
cdr3_nt: TGTGCCAGCAGCGGGACCCGGGACAGGGTCACAGATACGCAGTATTTT
cdr3_aa: CASSGTRDRVTDTQYF

v_call: TRBV7-9
d_call: .
j_call: TRBJ2-5
clone_size: few
cdr3_nt: TGTGCCAGCAGCTTATCAGGGGACGAGACCCAGTACTTC
cdr3_aa: CASSLSGDETQYF

v_call: TRBV20-1
d_call: .
j_call: TRBJ2-7
clone_size: many
cdr3_nt: TGCAGTGCTAGAGTGAAGCGGGCAACCTACGAGCAGTACTTC
cdr3_aa: CSARVKRATYEQYF

v_call: TRBV6-2/TRBV6-3
d_call: .
j_call: TRBJ2-2
clone_size: .
cdr3_nt: TGTGCCAGCAGTTCGGCGGGGCGGGGCACCGGGGAGCTGTTTTTT
cdr3_aa: CASSSAGRGTGELFF

v_call: TRBV29-1
d_call: TRBD2
j_call: TRBJ2-3
clone_size: few
cdr3_nt: TGCAGCGTTGGTGGACTAGCGGGGGTCCGCACAGATACGCAGTATTTT
cdr3_aa: CSVGGLAGVRTDTQYF

v_call: TRBV5-1
d_call: .
j_call: TRBJ2-1
clone_size: many
cdr3_nt: TGCGCCAGCAGCTTGGGAATTACGTATGAGCAGTTCTTC
cdr3_aa: CASSLGITYEQFF

v_call: TRBV7-2
d_call: TRBD2
j_call: TRBJ2-5
clone_size: .
cdr3_nt: TGTGCCAGCAGCATTACTAGCGGCCAAGAGACCCAGTACTTC
cdr3_aa: CASSITSGQETQYF

v_call: TRBV7-8
d_call: .
j_call: TRBJ2-1
clone_size: few
cdr3_nt: TGTGCCAGCAGCCTAAATATGTACAATGAGCAGTTCTTC
cdr3_aa: CASSLNMYNEQFF

v_call: TRBV24-1
d_call: TRBD2
j_call: TRBJ2-3
clone_size: .
cdr3_nt: TGTGCCACCAGTGATACTAGCGATGGCACAGATACGCAGTATTTT
cdr3_aa: CATSDTSDGTDTQYF

v_call: TRBV5-1
d_call: .
j_call: TRBJ1-4
clone_size: many
cdr3_nt: TGCGCCAGCAGCTTGGAAGGCGGAGCAACTAATGAAAAACTGTTTTTT
cdr3_aa: CASSLEGGATNEKLFF

v_call: TRBV6-2/TRBV6-3
d_call: .
j_call: TRBJ2-4
clone_size: .
cdr3_nt: TGTGCCAGCAGTTACTCCGGGATAGCCAAAAACATTCAGTACTTC
cdr3_aa: CASSYSGIAKNIQYF

v_call: TRBV5-1
d_call: .
j_call: TRBJ1-1
clone_size: .
cdr3_nt: TGCGCCAGCACCCCCTCCGGGGGCACTGAAGCTTTCTTT
cdr3_aa: CASTPSGGTEAFF

v_call: TRBV2
d_call: .
j_call: TRBJ1-2
clone_size: .
cdr3_nt: TGTGCCAGCAGTGTAGTTGACTATGGCTACACCTTC
cdr3_aa: CASSVVDYGYTF

v_call: TRBV18
d_call: .
j_call: TRBJ2-7
clone_size: .
cdr3_nt: TGTGCCAGCTCACCGTCAGGGGTCTCCTACGAGCAGTACTTC
cdr3_aa: CASSPSGVSYEQYF

v_call: TRBV12-3/TRBV12-4
d_call: .
j_call: TRBJ1-4
clone_size: many
cdr3_nt: TGTGCCAGCAGTTTTGGTTGGGGCGTTGGTGAAAAACTGTTTTTT
cdr3_aa: CASSFGWGVGEKLFF

v_call: TRBV5-5
d_call: .
j_call: TRBJ2-7
clone_size: .
cdr3_nt: TGTGCCAGCAGCTTGTGGGGGGCGAACACCCCCTACGAGCAGTACTTC
cdr3_aa: CASSLWGANTPYEQYF

v_call: TRBV19
d_call: .
j_call: TRBJ1-6
clone_size: .
cdr3_nt: TGTGCCAGTACCCCTTTAGGGGCCGGACGGCTAAATTCACCCCTCCACTTT
cdr3_aa: CASTPLGAGRLNSPLHF

v_call: TRBV5-1
d_call: .
j_call: TRBJ1-4
clone_size: many
cdr3_nt: TGCGCCAGCAGCTTGGGATCGGGAACAACTAATGAAAAACTGTTTTTT
cdr3_aa: CASSLGSGTTNEKLFF

v_call: TRBV11-1
d_call: .
j_call: TRBJ1-1
clone_size: many
cdr3_nt: TGTGCCAGCAGCTTAGCGGGGGACGGGACTGAAGCTTTCTTT
cdr3_aa: CASSLAGDGTEAFF

v_call: TRBV28
d_call: .
j_call: TRBJ2-1
clone_size: few
cdr3_nt: TGTGCCAGCAGACCAGGAGGGACTTCCTACAATGAGCAGTTCTTC
cdr3_aa: CASRPGGTSYNEQFF

v_call: TRBV7-8
d_call: .
j_call: TRBJ1-4
clone_size: few
cdr3_nt: TGTGCCAGCAGCCTTAGAAGTCGTGCAACTAATGAAAAACTGTTTTTT
cdr3_aa: CASSLRSRATNEKLFF

v_call: TRBV12-3/TRBV12-4
d_call: .
j_call: TRBJ1-6
clone_size: few
cdr3_nt: TGTGCCAGCAGTTTTTCAGGGAATACTTCACCCCTCCACTTT
cdr3_aa: CASSFSGNTSPLHF

v_call: TRBV6-2/TRBV6-3
d_call: TRBD2
j_call: TRBJ2-7
clone_size: many
cdr3_nt: TGTGCCAGCACCACCCTACTAGCGGGAGTTGGCGAGCAGTACTTC
cdr3_aa: CASTTLLAGVGEQYF

v_call: TRBV18
d_call: TRBD1
j_call: TRBJ2-4
clone_size: many
cdr3_nt: TGTGCCAGCTCATCGGACAGGAACATAGCCAAAAACATTCAGTACTTC
cdr3_aa: CASSSDRNIAKNIQYF

v_call: TRBV30
d_call: TRBD1
j_call: TRBJ1-4
clone_size: .
cdr3_nt: TGTGCCTGGAGTGGGGACAGGTCGAACGAAAAACTGTTTTTT
cdr3_aa: CAWSGDRSNEKLFF

v_call: TRBV5-1
d_call: TRBD2
j_call: TRBJ2-3
clone_size: .
cdr3_nt: TGCGCCAGCAGCATGGGGGGACTAGCGACAGATACGCAGTATTTT
cdr3_aa: CASSMGGLATDTQYF

v_call: TRBV7-2
d_call: .
j_call: TRBJ1-5
clone_size: few
cdr3_nt: TGTGCCAGCAGCGTCTTCCCAGGGGTTTATCAGCCCCAGCATTTT
cdr3_aa: CASSVFPGVYQPQHF

v_call: TRBV12-3/TRBV12-4
d_call: TRBD2
j_call: TRBJ2-1
clone_size: few
cdr3_nt: TGTGCCAGCAGCAGAACCGGGACTAGCGGGAGCAATGAGCAGTTCTTC
cdr3_aa: CASSRTGTSGSNEQFF

v_call: TRBV7-9
d_call: .
j_call: TRBJ2-3
clone_size: many
cdr3_nt: TGTGCCAGCAGCTTAGCAGAAACGGGAGTCTACACAGATACGCAGTATTTT
cdr3_aa: CASSLAETGVYTDTQYF

v_call: TRBV6-2/TRBV6-3
d_call: TRBD2
j_call: TRBJ2-7
clone_size: .
cdr3_nt: TGTGCCAGCTCCCGGGACTACTCCTACGAGCAGTACTTC
cdr3_aa: CASSRDYSYEQYF

v_call: TRBV18
d_call: .
j_call: TRBJ1-2
clone_size: .
cdr3_nt: TGTGCCAGCTCACCAGCAGGGGTTGATGGCTACACCTTC
cdr3_aa: CASSPAGVDGYTF

v_call: TRBV12-3/TRBV12-4
d_call: .
j_call: TRBJ1-4
clone_size: few
cdr3_nt: TGTGCCAGCAGTTTAGCGCTGGGGGGGGCAAATGAAAAACTGTTTTTT
cdr3_aa: CASSLALGGANEKLFF

v_call: TRBV20-1
d_call: TRBD2
j_call: TRBJ2-1
clone_size: few
cdr3_nt: TGCAGTGCTCTCTCCGGCGGGAGTCGGGACAATGAGCAGTTCTTC
cdr3_aa: CSALSGGSRDNEQFF

v_call: TRBV7-9
d_call: TRBD1
j_call: TRBJ2-7
clone_size: .
cdr3_nt: TGTGCCAGCAGCCCTGGTTTGGGGACAGGGACTTCCTACGAGCAGTACTTC
cdr3_aa: CASSPGLGTGTSYEQYF

v_call: TRBV12-3/TRBV12-4
d_call: .
j_call: TRBJ1-1
clone_size: .
cdr3_nt: TGTGCCAGCAGGGCCCGGGCAAGCATGAACACTGAAGCTTTCTTT
cdr3_aa: CASRARASMNTEAFF

v_call: TRBV5-4
d_call: TRBD1
j_call: TRBJ1-1
clone_size: .
cdr3_nt: TGTGCCAGCAGCTCAGGGGGCGAAACTGAAGCTTTCTTT
cdr3_aa: CASSSGGETEAFF

v_call: TRBV11-3
d_call: .
j_call: TRBJ2-5
clone_size: few
cdr3_nt: TGTGCCAGCAGCTTAATGGGACAACTCCAAGAGACCCAGTACTTC
cdr3_aa: CASSLMGQLQETQYF

v_call: TRBV30
d_call: .
j_call: TRBJ1-3
clone_size: many
cdr3_nt: TGTGCCTGGAGTAGCTTCTCTGGAAACACCATATATTTT
cdr3_aa: CAWSSFSGNTIYF

v_call: TRBV2
d_call: .
j_call: TRBJ1-6
clone_size: many
cdr3_nt: TGTGCCAGCAGGAAGGACACGGACGGATCACCCCTCCACTTT
cdr3_aa: CASRKDTDGSPLHF

v_call: TRBV7-2
d_call: TRBD1
j_call: TRBJ1-2
clone_size: .
cdr3_nt: TGTGCCAGCAGCTTGACAGGGGGAGGCCATGGCTACACCTTC
cdr3_aa: CASSLTGGGHGYTF

v_call: TRBV29-1
d_call: .
j_call: TRBJ2-5
clone_size: .
cdr3_nt: TGCAGCGTCCAACGTACCGGGTCTCAGGGGGAGACCCAGTACTTC
cdr3_aa: CSVQRTGSQGETQYF

v_call: TRBV5-4
d_call: .
j_call: TRBJ2-3
clone_size: many
cdr3_nt: TGTGCCAGCAGCTTGTCGGCAGGGCCAGATACGCAGTATTTT
cdr3_aa: CASSLSAGPDTQYF

v_call: TRBV28
d_call: .
j_call: TRBJ2-7
clone_size: .
cdr3_nt: TGTGCCAGCAGTCAGACGCCAACCTACGAGCAGTACTTC
cdr3_aa: CASSQTPTYEQYF